Considering frequency, the clone carrying this T cell receptor (beta chain) is medium-sized. Its matching antigen is unknown. This entry belongs to a study of T cells expressing NK-cell markers. As for the study in general: The authors derived TCR beta repertoires from sorted CD3+CD56+NKG2C+, CD3+CD56+NKG2C- and CD3+CD56-NKG2C+ T cells. Study observations and caveats: Uncertainty persisted over the HCMV specificity of expanded NKG2C+ T cell clones. The contribution of dominant NKG2C+ clonotypes to CD8+ T cells in a handful of donors was roughly 1.0-7.5%.

The TCR beta cDNA came from 5'RACE template switching with UMIs. Reanalyzing the 5' RACE reads, TCRdb keeps one entry per CDR3 protein, without DNA. This table holds a few thousand distinct CDR3 sequences. The CDR3 is 17 amino acids. The germline V gene encodes CDR1 SGDLS and CDR2 YYNGEE. The sample consisted of blood T cells: a sorted CD56 or NKG2C T cell subset, CD4+ or CD8+ T cells, or bulk PBMC T cells (not recorded which). The sequence came from a man aged 18-30 years in good health. The chain carries TRBV9 and TRBJ2-4; the D call from TCRdb, TRBD2, cannot be confirmed without DNA. CDR3: CASSPQASGGAKNIQYF.